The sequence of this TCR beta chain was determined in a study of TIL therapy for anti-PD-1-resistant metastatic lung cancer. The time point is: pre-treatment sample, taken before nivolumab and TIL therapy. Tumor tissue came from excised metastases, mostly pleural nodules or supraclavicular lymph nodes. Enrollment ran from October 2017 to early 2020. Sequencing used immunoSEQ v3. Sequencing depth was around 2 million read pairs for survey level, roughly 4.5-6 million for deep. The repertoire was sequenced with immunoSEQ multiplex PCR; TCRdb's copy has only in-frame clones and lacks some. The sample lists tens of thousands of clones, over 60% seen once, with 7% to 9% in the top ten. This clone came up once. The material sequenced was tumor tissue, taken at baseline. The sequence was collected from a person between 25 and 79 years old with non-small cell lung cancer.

The CDR3 region has the DNA TGTGCCAGCAGCTTAGCCCCGGGACAGGGGGGCGCTTTCTTT. Translated: CASSLAPGQGGAFF. The chain couples TRBV7-9 to TRBJ1-1, with 11 positions matching TRBD1. With V trimmed by 0 bases and J by 11 bases, 5 bases remained unmatched. From germline, CDR1 is SEHNR and CDR2 FQNEAQ (reference sequence). The CDR3 totals 14 residues. The full variable domain, in which reference TRBV7-9 and TRBJ1-1 provide the parts outside the CDR3, is DTGVSQNPRHKITKRGQNVTFRCDPISEHNRLYWYRQTLGQGPEFLTYFQNEAQLEKSRLLSDRFSAERPKGSFSTLEIQRTEQGDSAMYLCASSLAPGQGGAFFGQGTRLTVV.